The 13 T cell receptor beta chains below come from one sample, sequenced in a study of vaccination and CD4 T cells after COVID-19. Sequencing of cultured CD4+ T cell DNA used the Oncomine TCR Beta short-read assay. TCRdb independently ran MiXCR on the PCR reads; one entry per CDR3 protein. Among 9,600 or so distinct CDR3 sequences listed, roughly 49% were seen once. These receptors are not linked to any known antigen. Treatment in this sample: roughly 11-day PBMC culture with coronavirus spike peptide pools or control peptides (ViraFEST assay). These CD4+ T cells came from an unexposed donor, sampled before the COVID-19 pandemic (2011-2018). The material sequenced was CD4+ T cells from blood, cultured in vitro. The receptors were sampled from a human donor in good health.

This clonotype was seen more than once but under ten times. The chain couples TRBV7-9 to TRBJ2-5, with 7 bases aligning to TRBD1. Germline V gives CDR1 SEHNR, CDR2 FQNEAQ (reference sequence). The V and J ends lost 5 bases and 2 bases, in that order; junction bases with no gene match: 8. CDR3 length: 15 amino acids. CDR3 DNA sequence: TGTGCCAGCAGCCTTGCGACAGGGCCTCAAGAGACCCAGTACTTC. Translated, it gives CASSLATGPQETQYF.

The rearrangement uses TRBV20-1 and TRBJ2-3, with TRBD2 matching over 8 bases. The J segment lost 0 bases and the V segment lost 5 bases, leaving 7 bases of the junction unmatched. This CDR3 has 15 residues. Germline values: CDR1 DFQATT, CDR2 SNEGSKA (reference sequence). CDR3: CSALKRGRSTDTQYF. CDR3 nucleotide sequence: TGCAGTGCTCTTAAGCGGGGGCGGAGCACAGATACGCAGTATTTT.

The CDR3 DNA is TGTGCCTGGAGCTCAGGTGATCATCAGCCCCAGCATTTT. Translating it yields CAWSSGDHQPQHF. The V gene is TRBV30, the J gene TRBJ1-5, with D unclear. In germline, CDR1 is GTSNPN, CDR2 SVGIG (reference sequence). The CDR3 spans 13 residues. Trimming took off 3 bases at V and 5 bases at J, with 11 bases between the two ends.

There are a few counts of this clonotype. This sequence joins TRBV28 and TRBJ1-1; D remains ambiguous. CDR3 length: 16 residues. Germline CDR1 reads MDHEN; CDR2 reads SYDVKM. Deletions cut 4 bases from V and 1 base from J, with 16 bases between. The CDR3 here is CASSSTMGIPNTEAFF. The DNA of the CDR3 is TGTGCCAGCAGTTCCACTATGGGGATACCGAACACTGAAGCTTTCTTT.

This clonotype was observed a single time. The genes are TRBV4-1 and TRBJ2-1; 14 nucleotides align to TRBD2. In germline, CDR1 is MGHRA, CDR2 YSYEKL. This CDR3 is 15 amino acids long. Trimming at V came to 1 base and at J to 9 bases, leaving 2 bases not matched to a gene. In nucleotides, the CDR3 is TGCGCCAGCAGCCAAGGACTAGCGGGAGGGGGTGAGCAGTTCTTC. It codes for CASSQGLAGGGEQFF.

The CDR3 here is CASSFGGGRPEAFF. In DNA, the CDR3 is TGTGCCAGCAGTTTCGGGGGGGGCAGGCCGGAAGCTTTCTTT. The chain links TRBV6-5 to TRBJ1-1; the D gene is possibly TRBD1 (6 bases). CDR3 size: 14 residues. V lost 4 bases to trimming and J lost 8 bases, with 17 bases between them. CDR1 and CDR2 from the germline V gene are MNHEY and SVGAGI.

The chain has TRBV20-1 and TRBJ2-1; TRBD2 aligns across 9 bases. Germline lookup yields CDR1 DFQATT and CDR2 SNEGSKA (reference sequence). The CDR3 extends over 14 amino acids. The J segment lost 12 bases and the V segment lost 3 bases, leaving 12 bases of the junction unmatched. The CDR3 DNA is TGCAGTGCTAGGCTTCGGGCGGGAGGGGTGGGGCAGTTCTTC. This sequence encodes CSARLRAGGVGQFF.

Comment on this clonotype: Given the absence of the conserved phenylalanine or tryptophan at the CDR3 end, a read error is likely. Because the CDR3's place on the DNA is in doubt, the DNA is left out and the CDR3 is given as listed by TCRdb. The rearrangement joins TRBV20-1 to TRBJ1-2; TRBD1 reflects the table's D call only, with no check against the DNA. Germline V gene data show CDR1 as DFQATT and CDR2 as SNEGSKA (reference sequence). The CDR3 length equals 12 residues, ends included. CDR3 amino acids: CSARQTAPVGTY.

This clonotype has just a few counts. The V call is TRBV6-5, the J call TRBJ1-1, with unresolved D. This CDR3 is 15 amino acids long. CDR1 is MNHEY and CDR2 is SVGAGI in the germline V gene. Trimming removed 2 bases from V and 8 bases from J, with 18 bases in between. Written as DNA, the CDR3 is TGTGCCAGCAGTTACGTCACGGGTGGCCCGCCCGAAGCTTTCTTT. It specifies CASSYVTGGPPEAFF.

The chain employs TRBV6-2 or TRBV6-3 and TRBJ1-1, with D uncertain. Trimming removed 6 bases from V and 1 base from J, with 9 bases in between. The CDR3 is 13 residues long. The V gene's germline CDR1 is MNHEY and CDR2 SVGEGT. The CDR3 sequence: CASSQGWNTEAFF. The CDR3 nucleotides are TGTGCCAGCAGCCAAGGATGGAACACTGAAGCTTTCTTT.

The gene calls are TRBV6-1 and TRBJ1-6; maybe TRBD1 (5 bases). V lost 11 bases to trimming and J lost 10 bases, with 18 bases between them. The CDR3 contains 13 residues. Germline CDR1 is MNHNS and CDR2 is SASEGT. The CDR3, as DNA: TGTGCCGGAAGGGAGGGAACAGGCTCACCCCTCCACTTT. Protein sequence: CAGREGTGSPLHF.

The V gene is TRBV21-1, the J gene TRBJ2-1; the table's D call, TRBD2, has no DNA check behind it. TRBV21-1 represents a pseudogene. CDR3 length: 16 residues. CDR3 protein: CASSPLAGHAYNEQFF. The CDR3 region has the DNA TGTGCCAGCAGTCCCCTAGCGGGTCATGCCTACAATGAGCAGTTCTTC.

The chain employs TRBV27 and TRBJ1-2; D may be TRBD1 (6 bases). Between the trimmed V and J ends, which lost 3 bases and 7 bases, there was a span of 12 bases. Germline V gives CDR1 MNHEY, CDR2 SMNVEV (reference sequence). This CDR3 comprises 13 residues. The CDR3 DNA reads as TGTGCCAGCAGTTTTCAGGGGCAGGGTGGCTACACCTTC. Translated: CASSFQGQGGYTF.